The 7 T cell receptor beta chains listed next were all sequenced from one sample in a study of blood T cell repertoires in COVID-19. Produced via immunoSEQ multiplex PCR; TCRdb's table is partial and in-frame only. The sample includes just under 45,000 clones, around 84% of them seen just once. The sample taken for sequencing was peripheral blood. Every receptor here comes from a human donor in a cohort sampled during active COVID-19.

This clone was picked up many times. The chain uses TRBV7-2 and TRBJ2-3; possibly TRBD1 for D (5 bases). The CDR3 covers 14 residues. The V gene's germline CDR1 is SGHTA and CDR2 FQGNSA. Trimming removed 5 bases from V and 4 bases from J, with 13 bases in between. The DNA for the CDR3 is TGTGCCAGCAGCCCTATCGTAGGGGCAGATACGCAGTATTTT. Translation gives CASSPIVGADTQYF.

The J gene is TRBJ1-1, the V gene TRBV3-1 (or the pseudogene TRBV3-2); 8 bases line up with TRBD1. The trim removed 8 bases at V and 5 bases at J, leaving 7 bases unmatched. CDR1 is LGHDT and CDR2 is YNNKEL in the germline V gene (reference sequence). The CDR3 spans 13 residues. CDR3 DNA sequence: TGTGCCAGCGACAGGGGAGGAGGAACTGAAGCTTTCTTT. This translates into CASDRGGGTEAFF.

V is TRBV7-2 and J is TRBJ2-2; 8 bases map to TRBD2. Per the germline V gene, CDR1 is SGHTA and CDR2 is FQGNSA. The CDR3 length is 16 residues. Losses at the gene ends were 2 bases for V and 1 base for J; bases not matched to a gene: 3. The CDR3 nucleotides are TGTGCCAGCAGCTTATCCCTAGCGGGGAACACCGGGGAGCTGTTTTTT. Residues: CASSLSLAGNTGELFF.

The chain links TRBV7-2 to TRBJ2-7, with D uncertain. Trimming shortened V by 2 bases and J by 2 bases, and 7 bases separated the two germline ends. The CDR3 has 13 residues. Germline CDR1 SGHTA, CDR2 FQGNSA. CDR3 bases: TGTGCCAGCAGCTTAACAGCTACCTACGAGCAGTACTTC. This translates into CASSLTATYEQYF.

This chain links TRBV9 with TRBJ2-7; tentatively, D is TRBD2 (6 bases). Germline CDR1 and CDR2: SGDLS and YYNGEE. Trimming removed 4 bases at V and 3 bases at J, with 14 bases between. The CDR3 runs to 14 residues. CDR3 sequence (DNA): TGTGCCAGCAGCCTAGGGGACTCTGGCTACGAGCAGTACTTC. This encodes CASSLGDSGYEQYF.

V and J are TRBV28 and TRBJ1-6; 8 bases are shared with TRBD1. There are 14 residues in the CDR3. The V and J ends lost 5 bases and 7 bases, in that order; junction bases with no gene match: 4. Germline lookup yields CDR1 MDHEN and CDR2 SYDVKM. CDR3 loop: CASSQQGGNSPLHF. In nucleotides, the CDR3 is TGTGCCAGCAGTCAACAGGGGGGAAATTCACCCCTCCACTTT. Variable domain in full (rest from reference TRBV28 and TRBJ1-6): DVKVTQSSRYLVKRTGEKVFLECVQDMDHENMFWYRQDPGLGLRLIYFSYDVKMKEKGDIPEGYSVSREKKERFSLILESASTNQTSMYLCASSQQGGNSPLHFGNGTRLTVT.

The V gene is TRBV29-1, the J gene TRBJ2-3, with 9 bases identical to TRBD1. Trimming at V came to 4 bases and at J to 4 bases, leaving 6 bases not matched to a gene. The germline V gene encodes CDR1 SQVTM and CDR2 ANQGSEA. CDR3 length: 14 amino acids. The CDR3 sequence is CSVAGTGSSDTQYF. Here the CDR3 DNA reads TGCAGCGTTGCAGGGACAGGGTCCTCAGATACGCAGTATTTT.